This T cell receptor (beta chain) appears in the sequencing data of a study of CXCR3-negative and CXCR3-positive naive CD8 T cells. Study in general: Per library, roughly 1.6 +/- 0.3 million reads; roughly 130 million TRB reads overall. Study observations and caveats: Naive CXCR3-positive and CXCR3-negative cells shared similar TRBV-TRBJ usage, unlike memory cells.

It was by 5' RACE with UMI labels that the TRB cDNA libraries were prepared. TCRdb re-called the 5' RACE reads and gives one entry per CDR3 protein, without DNA. The sample table includes approximately 37,000 distinct CDR3 sequences. Regarding this clonotype: The antigen is unknown.

Every CD8+ subset sample held around 300,000 flow-sorted cells, done in triplicate. The CDR3 loop spans 15 amino acids. Germline V gene data show CDR1 as SGHRS and CDR2 as YFSETQ. This sequence was found in a human donor in good health. Some clones in this sample may be carry-over from other donors' samples. The V call is TRBV5-1, the J call TRBJ2-2. What was sequenced was memory CD8+ T cells from blood. The chain's CDR3 is CASSSWTENTGELFF.